Listed below are T cell receptor beta chains from one sample, sequenced in a study of vaccination and CD4 T cells after COVID-19. Using its own MiXCR run on the PCR reads, TCRdb lists one record per CDR3 protein. This sample carries 9,000 to 10,000 distinct CDR3 sequences, 51% of them seen once, and the ten largest clones take about 20%. These TCRs are of unknown antigen specificity. The specimen was CD4+ T cells from blood, cultured in vitro. The receptors were sampled from a human donor who had recovered from COVID-19. The CDR3 runs from the conserved cysteine through the conserved F or W. The D gene is left open where the match is weak. For some rows the clone size is stated as once, few or many, or as a class when expanded; others skip it.

D gene,J gene,clone size,V gene,CDR3 protein,CDR3 DNA
.,TRBJ1-2,.,TRBV28,CASSLNGGYTF,TGTGCCAGCAGTTTGAACGGGGGCTACACCTTC
TRBD1,TRBJ2-7,few,TRBV27,CASSLGQGALYEQYF,TGTGCCAGCAGTCTCGGCCAGGGGGCTTTGTACGAGCAGTACTTC
.,TRBJ2-3,few,TRBV6-7,CASSYSTMGLTDTQYF,TGTGCCAGCAGTTACTCGACTATGGGGCTAACAGATACGCAGTATTTT
.,TRBJ1-2,few,TRBV20-1,CSASAENYGYTF,TGCAGTGCTAGTGCGGAGAACTATGGCTACACCTTC
TRBD1,TRBJ1-6,.,TRBV7-2,CASSVAGGTYNSPLHF,TGTGCCAGCAGCGTGGCAGGGGGGACCTATAATTCACCCCTCCACTTT
.,TRBJ2-2,few,TRBV27,CASSFSSGTGELFF,TGTGCCAGCAGTTTCAGCTCCGGGACCGGGGAGCTGTTTTTT
TRBD2,TRBJ2-3,few,TRBV24-1,CATSEVRAGVDTQYF,TGTGCCACCAGTGAGGTCAGGGCGGGGGTAGATACGCAGTATTTT
.,TRBJ1-5,.,TRBV20-1,CSARARVGQPQHF,TGCAGTGCTAGAGCCCGAGTTGGGCAGCCCCAGCATTTT
.,TRBJ1-4,.,TRBV7-2,CASSLAGGPNEKLFF,TGTGCCAGCAGCTTAGCAGGGGGACCAAATGAAAAACTGTTTTTT
TRBD2,TRBJ2-1,.,TRBV2,CASSLNSGGLGEQFF,TGTGCCAGCAGCCTAAATAGCGGGGGCCTTGGTGAGCAGTTCTTC
.,TRBJ2-7,.,TRBV7-9,CASSYGGISGYEQYF,TGTGCCAGCAGCTATGGGGGGATTAGCGGCTACGAGCAGTACTTC
TRBD1,TRBJ2-4,few,TRBV24-1,CATYAGQGSLAKNIQYF,TGTGCCACCTACGCGGGACAGGGATCCTTAGCCAAAAACATTCAGTACTTC
TRBD1,TRBJ2-7,.,TRBV7-2,CASSSGRDRGHYEQYF,TGTGCCAGCAGCTCTGGTCGGGACAGGGGCCACTACGAGCAGTACTTC
.,TRBJ2-6,large,TRBV7-6,CASSLETGANVLTF,TGTGCCAGCAGCTTGGAGACAGGGGCCAACGTCCTGACTTTC
.,TRBJ2-7,.,TRBV10-1,CASSDVGGEQYF,TGCGCCAGCAGTGATGTGGGTGGCGAGCAGTACTTC
TRBD1,TRBJ1-2,few,TRBV6-1,CASSQGQGRDYGYTF,TGTGCCAGCAGCCAAGGACAGGGGAGGGACTATGGCTACACCTTC
.,TRBJ1-1,few,TRBV7-2,CAAGGKNTEAFF,TGTGCGGCGGGCGGTAAGAACACTGAAGCTTTCTTT
.,TRBJ1-1,once,TRBV6-5,CASSYPDGNTEAFF,TGTGCCAGCAGTTACCCAGACGGGAACACTGAAGCTTTCTTT
TRBD2,TRBJ2-3,.,TRBV10-2,CASSESRLAGVSTDTQYF,TGCGCCAGCAGTGAGTCGCGACTAGCGGGGGTTAGCACAGATACGCAGTATTTT
.,TRBJ1-1,.,TRBV27,CASSFQFLIEAFF,TGTGCCAGCAGTTTTCAGTTTCTAATTGAAGCTTTCTTT
.,TRBJ1-1,.,TRBV7-9,CASSPSGGHTEAFF,TGTGCCAGCAGCCCGTCCGGGGGGCACACTGAAGCTTTCTTT
.,TRBJ2-7,.,TRBV12-3/TRBV12-4,CASSLQGGRLEQYF,TGTGCCAGCAGTTTACAGGGGGGCCGACTTGAGCAGTACTTC
.,TRBJ2-3,.,TRBV2,CASIGTATDTQYF,TGTGCCAGCATCGGGACGGCCACAGATACGCAGTATTTT
.,TRBJ1-1,.,TRBV4-2,CASSQDLGRGTEAFF,TGTGCCAGCAGCCAAGATCTTGGCAGGGGAACTGAAGCTTTCTTT